This T cell receptor (beta chain) was observed in a study of tumor and adjacent non-tumor tissue in lung cancer. CDR3 size: 15 residues. The germline CDR1 and CDR2 sequences are SGHTA and FQGTGA. Trimming removed 4 bases at V and 5 bases at J, with 16 bases between. No cell sorting was done before RNA was extracted from the tissue. More than 3 cm separated this lung sample from the edge of the tumor. Three rounds of nested PCR, following a modified ARM-PCR protocol, produced the TCRbeta library. Each CDR3 protein is one row after TCRdb ran MiXCR on the multiplex PCR reads. The table lists 90,000 to 100,000 distinct CDR3 sequences, 80% of them singletons.

Sequenced sample: distant non-tumor lung tissue. This receptor was taken from a man between 60 and 75 years old with small cell lung cancer. The chain combines TRBV7-3 with TRBJ2-3; no clear D. The CDR3 DNA sequence: TGTGCCAGCAGCTCCCGACTTGGAATAGGAGATACGCAGTATTTT. Protein: CASSSRLGIGDTQYF.